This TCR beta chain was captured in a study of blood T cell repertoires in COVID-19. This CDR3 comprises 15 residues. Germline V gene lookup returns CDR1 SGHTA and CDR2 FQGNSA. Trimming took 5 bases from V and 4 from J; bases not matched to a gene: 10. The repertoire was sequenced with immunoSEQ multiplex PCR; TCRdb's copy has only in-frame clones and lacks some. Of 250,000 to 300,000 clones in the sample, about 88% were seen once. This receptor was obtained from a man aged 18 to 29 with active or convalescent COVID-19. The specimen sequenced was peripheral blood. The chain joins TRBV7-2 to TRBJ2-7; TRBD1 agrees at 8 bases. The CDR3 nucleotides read TGTGCCAGCAGCCTTACAGGGGGTCCCATGTACGAGCAGTACTTC. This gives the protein CASSLTGGPMYEQYF.